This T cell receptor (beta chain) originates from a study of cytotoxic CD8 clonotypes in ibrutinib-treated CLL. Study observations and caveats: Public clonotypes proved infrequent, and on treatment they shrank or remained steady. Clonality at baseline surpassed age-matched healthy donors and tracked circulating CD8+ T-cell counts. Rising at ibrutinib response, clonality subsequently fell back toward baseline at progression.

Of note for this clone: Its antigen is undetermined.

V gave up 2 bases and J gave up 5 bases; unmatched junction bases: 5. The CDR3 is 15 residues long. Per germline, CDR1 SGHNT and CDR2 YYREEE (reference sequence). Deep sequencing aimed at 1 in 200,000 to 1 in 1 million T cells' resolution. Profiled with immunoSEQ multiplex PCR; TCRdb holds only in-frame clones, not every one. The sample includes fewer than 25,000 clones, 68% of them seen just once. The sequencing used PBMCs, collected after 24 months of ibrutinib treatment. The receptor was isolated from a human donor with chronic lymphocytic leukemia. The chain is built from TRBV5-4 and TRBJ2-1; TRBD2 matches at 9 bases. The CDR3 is CASSFRSGGHNEQFF. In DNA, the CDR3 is TGTGCCAGCAGCTTTCGTAGCGGGGGACACAATGAGCAGTTCTTC.